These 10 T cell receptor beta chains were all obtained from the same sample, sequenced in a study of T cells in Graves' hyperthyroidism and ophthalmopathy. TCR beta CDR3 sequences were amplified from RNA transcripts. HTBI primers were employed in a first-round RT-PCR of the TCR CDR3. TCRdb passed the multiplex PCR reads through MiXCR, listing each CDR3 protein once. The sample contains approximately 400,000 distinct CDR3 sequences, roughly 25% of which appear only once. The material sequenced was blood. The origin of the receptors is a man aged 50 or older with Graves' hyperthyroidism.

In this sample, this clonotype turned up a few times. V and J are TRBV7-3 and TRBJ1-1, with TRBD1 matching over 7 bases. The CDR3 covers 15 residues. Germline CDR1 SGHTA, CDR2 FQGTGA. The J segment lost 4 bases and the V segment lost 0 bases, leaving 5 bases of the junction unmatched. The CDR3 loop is CASSLTTGVGTEAFF. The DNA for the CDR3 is TGTGCCAGCAGCTTAACCACAGGGGTTGGCACTGAAGCTTTCTTT.

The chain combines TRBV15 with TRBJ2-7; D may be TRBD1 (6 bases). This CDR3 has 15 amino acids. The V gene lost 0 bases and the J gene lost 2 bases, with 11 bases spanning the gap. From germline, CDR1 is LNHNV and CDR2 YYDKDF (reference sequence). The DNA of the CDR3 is TGTGCCACCAGCAGAGACAGGGGCCACACCTACGAGCAGTACTTC. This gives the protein CATSRDRGHTYEQYF.

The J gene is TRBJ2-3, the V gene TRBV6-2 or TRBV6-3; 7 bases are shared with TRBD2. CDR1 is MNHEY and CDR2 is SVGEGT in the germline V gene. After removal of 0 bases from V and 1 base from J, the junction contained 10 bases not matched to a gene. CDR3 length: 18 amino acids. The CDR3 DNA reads TGTGCCAGCAGTTACTCCCGATCTTGGGCGGGAGGCACAGATACGCAGTATTTT. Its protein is CASSYSRSWAGGTDTQYF.

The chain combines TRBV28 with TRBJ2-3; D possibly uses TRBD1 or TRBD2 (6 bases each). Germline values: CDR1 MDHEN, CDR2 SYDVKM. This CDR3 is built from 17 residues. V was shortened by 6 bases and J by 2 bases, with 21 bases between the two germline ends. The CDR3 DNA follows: TGTGCCAGCAGCCATAGCATCGGGGGCAGGCCCACAGATACGCAGTATTTT. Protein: CASSHSIGGRPTDTQYF. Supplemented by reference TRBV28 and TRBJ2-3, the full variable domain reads DVKVTQSSRYLVKRTGEKVFLECVQDMDHENMFWYRQDPGLGLRLIYFSYDVKMKEKGDIPEGYSVSREKKERFSLILESASTNQTSMYLCASSHSIGGRPTDTQYFGPGTRLTVL.

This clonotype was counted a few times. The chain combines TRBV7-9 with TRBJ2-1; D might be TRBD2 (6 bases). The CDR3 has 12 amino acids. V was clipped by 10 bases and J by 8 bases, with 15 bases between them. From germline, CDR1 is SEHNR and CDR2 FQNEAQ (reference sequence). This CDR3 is CATNMGGHEQFF. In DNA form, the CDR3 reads TGTGCCACCAATATGGGGGGTCATGAGCAGTTCTTC. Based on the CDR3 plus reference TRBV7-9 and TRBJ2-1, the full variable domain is DTGVSQNPRHKITKRGQNVTFRCDPISEHNRLYWYRQTLGQGPEFLTYFQNEAQLEKSRLLSDRFSAERPKGSFSTLEIQRTEQGDSAMYLCATNMGGHEQFFGPGTRLTVL.

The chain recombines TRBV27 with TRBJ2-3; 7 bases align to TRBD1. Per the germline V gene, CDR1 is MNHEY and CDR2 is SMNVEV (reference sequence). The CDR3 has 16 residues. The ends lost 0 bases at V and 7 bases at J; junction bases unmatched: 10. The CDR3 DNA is TGTGCCAGCAGTTTATCAACCTCCGGGACAGAAAATACGCAGTATTTT. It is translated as CASSLSTSGTENTQYF.

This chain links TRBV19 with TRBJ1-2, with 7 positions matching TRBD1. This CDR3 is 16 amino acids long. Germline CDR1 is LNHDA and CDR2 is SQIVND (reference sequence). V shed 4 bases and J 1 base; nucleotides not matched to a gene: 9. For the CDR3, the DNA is TGTGCCAGTAGTAGCAGCCCGGGACAGCTTAACTATGGCTACACCTTC. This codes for CASSSSPGQLNYGYTF. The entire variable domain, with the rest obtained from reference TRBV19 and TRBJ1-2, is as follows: DGGITQSPKYLFRKEGQNVTLSCEQNLNHDAMYWYRQDPGQGLRLIYYSQIVNDFQKGDIAEGYSVSREKKESFPLTVTSAQKNPTAFYLCASSSSPGQLNYGYTFGSGTRLTVV.

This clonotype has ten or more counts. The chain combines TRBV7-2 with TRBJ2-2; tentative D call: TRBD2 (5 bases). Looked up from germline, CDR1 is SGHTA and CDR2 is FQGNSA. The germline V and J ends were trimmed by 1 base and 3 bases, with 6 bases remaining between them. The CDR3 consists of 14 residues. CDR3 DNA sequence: TGTGCCAGCAGCTTAGTGCGGGACACCGGGGAGCTGTTTTTT. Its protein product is CASSLVRDTGELFF.

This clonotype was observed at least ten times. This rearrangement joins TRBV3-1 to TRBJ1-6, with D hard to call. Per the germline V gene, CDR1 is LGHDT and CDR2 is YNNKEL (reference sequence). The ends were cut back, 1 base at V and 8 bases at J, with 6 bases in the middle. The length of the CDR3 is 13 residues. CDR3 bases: TGTGCCAGCAGCCAAGTGGCGGATTCACCCCTCCACTTT. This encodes CASSQVADSPLHF.

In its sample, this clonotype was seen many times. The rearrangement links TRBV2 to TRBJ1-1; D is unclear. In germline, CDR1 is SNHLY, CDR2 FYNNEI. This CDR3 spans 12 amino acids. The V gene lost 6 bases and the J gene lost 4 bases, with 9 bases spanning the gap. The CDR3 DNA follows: TGTGCCAGCAGGCCAGATGGCACTGAAGCTTTCTTT. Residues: CASRPDGTEAFF.